The 31 T cell receptor beta chains below were found in one sample sequenced in a study of molecular identifiers for immune sequencing clone quantification. TCRdb re-analysed the PCR reads in MiXCR, keeping a single row per CDR3 protein. The profile shows 400,000 to 600,000 distinct CDR3 sequences, 20% to 25% of them singletons. The specimen was naive CD8+ T cells from blood, with Jurkat cell RNA spiked in. Subset defined: FACS-sorted CD8+CD4-CCR7+CD45RA+ naive T cells. These receptors were taken from a human donor in good health. Some libraries in this study had Jurkat cell RNA spiked in.

This clonotype was detected many times. The chain recombines TRBV28 with TRBJ2-5, with TRBD2 identical over 7 bases. CDR3 length: 15 amino acids. V shed 3 bases and J 4 bases; nucleotides not matched to a gene: 8. Germline CDR1 MDHEN, CDR2 SYDVKM. In DNA, the CDR3 is TGTGCCAGCAGTTTCGGGGGTACTAGCGCAGAGACCCAGTACTTC. Amino acid sequence: CASSFGGTSAETQYF.

This clonotype showed up many times. The J gene is TRBJ2-2, the V gene TRBV4-1, with D perhaps TRBD1 (6 bases). Germline CDR1 is MGHRA and CDR2 is YSYEKL. The CDR3 loop spans 15 amino acids. V was trimmed by 3 bases and J by 4 bases, leaving 12 bases between them. The CDR3 spells CASSHRDTITGELFF. The CDR3 DNA reads TGCGCCAGCAGCCACCGGGACACAATCACCGGGGAGCTGTTTTTT.

This clonotype was observed many times. The chain is built from TRBV6-2 or TRBV6-3 and TRBJ1-6; 8 bases fit TRBD1. The CDR3 runs 15 residues. Trimming removed 5 bases from V and 7 bases from J; junction bases left unmatched: 7. Germline CDR1 MNHEY, CDR2 SVGEGT. The CDR3 DNA sequence: TGTGCCAGCAGTCCTCACCAGGGGGCCAATTCACCCCTCCACTTT. It specifies CASSPHQGANSPLHF.

This clonotype was detected a few times. The chain joins TRBV6-2 or TRBV6-3 to TRBJ2-7; a weak D match, TRBD2 (6 bases). Per germline, CDR1 MNHEY and CDR2 SVGEGT. The length of the CDR3 is 13 residues. V lost 3 bases and J lost 3, with 9 bases in between. The CDR3 DNA reads TGTGCCAGCAGTTATGGGGGGTACTACGAGCAGTACTTC. This gives the protein CASSYGGYYEQYF.

This clonotype has ten or more counts. V usage is TRBV4-1 and J usage is TRBJ2-1; tentative D call: TRBD2 (6 bases). The germline V and J ends were trimmed by 3 bases and 8 bases, with 17 bases remaining between them. This CDR3 comprises 15 residues. The germline V gene has CDR1 MGHRA and CDR2 YSYEKL. The CDR3 coding sequence is TGCGCCAGCAGCCATCTCTTTAGCGGCCAAGATGAGCAGTTCTTC. Translated, it gives CASSHLFSGQDEQFF.

This clonotype was counted ten times or more. This chain links TRBV7-9 with TRBJ2-6; the D is unclear. Trimming removed 4 bases at V and 0 bases at J, with 10 bases between. Germline loops: CDR1 SEHNR, CDR2 FQNEAQ (reference sequence). The CDR3 contains 16 residues. The CDR3 region is CASSSGRISGANVLTF. The CDR3 DNA reads TGTGCCAGCAGCTCCGGACGGATCTCTGGGGCCAACGTCCTGACTTTC.

In the case of this clonotype: A read error is likely, as this CDR3 ends without the conserved phenylalanine or tryptophan. The gene calls are TRBV28 and TRBJ2-1, with D perhaps TRBD1 (6 bases). Germline lookup yields CDR1 MDHEN and CDR2 SYDVKM. This CDR3 has 15 amino acids. V was clipped by 3 bases and J by 6 bases, with 15 bases between them. Here the CDR3 DNA reads TGTGCCAGCAGTTTCTCCCCAACAGGGATCAATGAGCAGTTCCTC. It encodes CASSFSPTGINEQFL.

V is TRBV20-1 and J is TRBJ2-3; 7 bases are a match to TRBD1. This CDR3 is built from 16 residues. V gave up 4 bases and J gave up 0 bases; unmatched junction bases: 10. Per germline, CDR1 DFQATT and CDR2 SNEGSKA (reference sequence). CDR3 DNA: TGCAGTGCTACAGGGGGAGTGCGGGTTAGCACAGATACGCAGTATTTT. Its translation is CSATGGVRVSTDTQYF.

This clonotype came up many times. The V and J genes are TRBV5-1 and TRBJ1-1; 8 bases match TRBD1. The junction had 4 bases not matched to a gene; V was cut back by 3 bases and J by 3 bases. The CDR3 spans 14 residues. CDR1 and CDR2 (germline): SGHRS, YFSETQ. CDR3 residues: CASSWTGSYTEAFF. The CDR3, as DNA: TGCGCCAGCAGCTGGACAGGGTCCTACACTGAAGCTTTCTTT. Full variable domain (rest looked up from reference TRBV5-1 and TRBJ1-1): KAGVTQTPRYLIKTRGQQVTLSCSPISGHRSVSWYQQTPGQGLQFLFEYFSETQRNKGNFPGRFSGRQFSNSRSEMNVSTLELGDSALYLCASSWTGSYTEAFFGQGTRLTVV.

This clonotype appeared many times. V is TRBV6-2 or TRBV6-3 and J is TRBJ1-5; D remains unclear. The germline gives CDR1 MNHEY, CDR2 SVGEGT. V was pared by 7 bases and J by 1 base, with 11 bases between. The CDR3 has 14 amino acids. CDR3 sequence: CASTEVRSNQPQHF. The CDR3 coding sequence is TGTGCCAGCACGGAGGTACGCAGCAATCAGCCCCAGCATTTT.

There are a few counts of this clonotype. The rearrangement links TRBV30 to TRBJ2-5; D may be TRBD1 (6 bases). V lost 3 bases and J 7 bases, leaving 18 bases between the germline ends. Germline V CDR1 and CDR2: GTSNPN, SVGIG (reference sequence). The CDR3 has 14 amino acids. Here the CDR3 DNA reads TGTGCCTGGAGCTCGAGACAGGCCTGGGGGACCCAGTACTTC. Translation gives CAWSSRQAWGTQYF.

This clonotype was counted many times. V is TRBV18 and J is TRBJ2-4; D is perhaps TRBD2 (5 bases). The germline V gene encodes CDR1 KGHSH and CDR2 LQKENI. V lost 4 bases, J lost 3 bases, and 13 bases lay in between. The CDR3 is 15 amino acids. The CDR3 reads CASSLGQGGKNIQYF. The CDR3 coding sequence is TGTGCCAGCTCACTTGGGCAAGGAGGCAAAAACATTCAGTACTTC.

The CDR3 region is CATTSNSNQPQHF. The CDR3 DNA follows: TGTGCCACAACAAGCAATAGCAATCAGCCCCAGCATTTT. V usage is TRBV12-3 or TRBV12-4 and J usage is TRBJ1-5, with no clear D. Trimming removed 10 bases from V and 0 bases from J, with 10 bases in between. The CDR3 totals 13 residues.

V usage is TRBV10-3 and J usage is TRBJ2-7; D gene ambiguous. Looked up from germline, CDR1 is ENHRY and CDR2 is SYGVKD. Trimming removed 0 bases from V and 1 base from J, with 4 bases in between. The CDR3 consists of 13 residues. The CDR3 protein is CAISESASYEQYF. The CDR3 nucleotides are TGTGCCATCAGTGAGTCTGCTTCCTACGAGCAGTACTTC.

This chain connects TRBV20-1 to TRBJ2-7, with unresolved D. V lost 0 bases and J lost 0, with 12 bases in between. The CDR3 extends over 15 amino acids. CDR1 DFQATT and CDR2 SNEGSKA come from the germline V gene (reference sequence). The CDR3 DNA reads as TGCAGTGCTAGAGATCAAGGCGAGTCCTCCTACGAGCAGTACTTC. Protein: CSARDQGESSYEQYF.

With regard to this clonotype: Relative to the germline gene, one junction end is altered; a read error may explain this. The chain is built from TRBV12-3 or TRBV12-4 and TRBJ1-3; D gene unclear. The length of the CDR3 is 12 residues. CDR3 amino acids: CAGRPGGNTIYF. The CDR3 DNA reads as TGTGCCGGCAGACCGGGGGGAAACACCATATATTTT.

Details on this clonotype: A read error may explain this, as a much larger clone is one base away. The CDR3 carries no conserved terminal phenylalanine or tryptophan, so it likely arises from a read error. The rearrangement joins TRBV5-1 to TRBJ1-1; unclear D gene. V gave up 0 bases and J gave up 6 bases, with 12 bases separating them. CDR1 and CDR2 from the germline V gene are SGHRS and YFSETQ. The CDR3 loop spans 14 amino acids. Here the CDR3 reads CASSLGRLVAEAFL. For the CDR3, the DNA is TGCGCCAGCAGCTTGGGGCGGCTGGTAGCTGAAGCTTTCCTT.

Remarks on this clonotype: A much more abundant neighbour one base away suggests this may be a read error. The J gene is TRBJ2-3, the V gene TRBV15; D gene uncertain. Germline-derived CDR1 and CDR2 are LNHNV and YYDKDF (reference sequence). CDR3 length: 14 amino acids. The CDR3 spells CAASSPTTTDTQYF. As DNA, the CDR3 is TGTGCCGCCAGCAGCCCTACTACAACAGATACGCAGTATTTT. Full variable domain (outside the CDR3, taken from reference TRBV15 and TRBJ2-3): DAMVIQNPRYQVTQFGKPVTLSCSQTLNHNVMYWYQQKSSQAPKLLFHYYDKDFNNEADTPDNFQSRRPNTSFCFLDIRSPGLGDTAMYLCAASSPTTTDTQYFGPGTRLTVL.

The genes are TRBV27 and TRBJ1-6; D remains unclear. V was trimmed by 3 bases and J by 6 bases, leaving 15 bases between them. This CDR3 has 16 amino acids. Germline assignment: CDR1 MNHEY and CDR2 SMNVEV (reference sequence). The CDR3 sequence is CASSLLVAGLNSPLHF. The CDR3 DNA follows: TGTGCCAGCAGTTTGCTCGTGGCAGGCCTTAATTCACCCCTCCACTTT.

This clonotype was counted at least ten times. This rearrangement joins TRBV20-1 to TRBJ2-7; TRBD1 aligns across 7 bases. This CDR3 has 14 amino acids. Germline V gene sequence: CDR1 DFQATT, CDR2 SNEGSKA (reference sequence). V shed 6 bases and J 2 bases; nucleotides not matched to a gene: 10. The DNA of the CDR3 is TGCAGTGCCCCCATCGGGGACAGAGCCTACGAGCAGTACTTC. Its translation is CSAPIGDRAYEQYF.

The sample holds a few counts of this clonotype. The chain links TRBV7-6 to TRBJ2-5, with D unresolved. Trimming removed 4 bases at V and 0 bases at J, with 12 bases between. The CDR3 is made up of 15 amino acids. Germline V gives CDR1 SGHVS, CDR2 FNYEAQ. The CDR3 nucleotides are TGTGCCAGCAGCTCCTCCTACGGATACCAAGAGACCCAGTACTTC. Translated, it gives CASSSSYGYQETQYF. Supplemented by reference TRBV7-6 and TRBJ2-5, the full variable domain reads GAGVSQSPRYKVTKRGQDVALRCDPISGHVSLYWYRQALGQGPEFLTYFNYEAQQDKSGLPNDRFSAERPEGSISTLTIQRTEQRDSAMYRCASSSSYGYQETQYFGPGTRLLVL.

V and J are TRBV7-9 and TRBJ1-4; D gene unclear. The CDR3 has 16 residues. From germline, CDR1 is SEHNR and CDR2 FQNEAQ (reference sequence). V lost 5 bases and J lost 0, with 13 bases in between. CDR3 DNA sequence: TGTGCCAGCAGCCCTCCTGGGCCTACAACTAATGAAAAACTGTTTTTT. Translation: CASSPPGPTTNEKLFF.

This chain uses TRBV12-3 or TRBV12-4 with TRBJ2-3; 7 bases match TRBD2. V was clipped by 6 bases and J by 3 bases; unmatched bases: 9. There are 15 residues in the CDR3. CDR3 in DNA: TGTGCCAGCAGCACCCCAGCGGGGTATACAGATACGCAGTATTTT. This translates into CASSTPAGYTDTQYF.

This clonotype was seen only a few times. The J gene is TRBJ2-7, the V gene TRBV27; D is possibly TRBD2 (6 bases). Germline CDR1 is MNHEY and CDR2 is SMNVEV (reference sequence). The CDR3 length is 13 residues. The V gene lost 2 bases and the J gene lost 7 bases, with 12 bases spanning the gap. CDR3 sequence: CASSLSWGREQYF. The CDR3 nucleotides read TGTGCCAGCAGTTTAAGTTGGGGGAGGGAGCAGTACTTC.

The table lists this clonotype with a few counts. The chain recombines TRBV3-1 with TRBJ2-1, with D perhaps matching TRBD2 (5 bases). Trimming took 0 bases from V and 4 from J, leaving 10 bases between them. The CDR3 is made up of 15 amino acids. CDR1 is LGHDT and CDR2 is YNNKEL in the germline V gene (reference sequence). The CDR3 loop reads CASSQETEGYNEQFF. The CDR3 DNA is TGTGCCAGCAGCCAAGAGACCGAGGGTTACAATGAGCAGTTCTTC.

Many counts were recorded for this clonotype. The rearrangement links TRBV5-1 to TRBJ2-1, with 8 bases identical to TRBD1. Germline V gene sequence: CDR1 SGHRS, CDR2 YFSETQ. The CDR3 has 15 residues. The V and J ends lost 2 bases and 8 bases, in that order; junction bases with no gene match: 9. CDR3 DNA: TGCGCCAGCAGCTTCCGGACAGGGCCTGTCTATGAGCAGTTCTTC. Its protein product is CASSFRTGPVYEQFF.

This clonotype was seen repeatedly, ten times or more. The genes are TRBV7-9 and TRBJ2-3; D call uncertain. The CDR3 loop spans 14 amino acids. Trimming shortened V by 5 bases and J by 4 bases, and 13 bases separated the two germline ends. Germline CDR1 SEHNR, CDR2 FQNEAQ (reference sequence). CDR3 DNA: TGTGCCAGCAGCCCTGGGGTCCAGCCAGATACGCAGTATTTT. Its translation: CASSPGVQPDTQYF.

This clonotype came up a few times. The chain is built from TRBV9 and TRBJ2-1; 13 nucleotides align to TRBD2. Germline CDR1 SGDLS, CDR2 YYNGEE. CDR3 size: 18 residues. The ends lost 4 bases at V and 2 bases at J; junction bases unmatched: 9. Here the CDR3 DNA reads TGTGCCAGCAGCCCGGGACTAGCGGGGCCCGCAACCTACAATGAGCAGTTCTTC. This translates into CASSPGLAGPATYNEQFF. The full variable domain, with the rest looked up from reference TRBV9 and TRBJ2-1, is DSGVTQTPKHLITATGQRVTLRCSPRSGDLSVYWYQQSLDQGLQFLIQYYNGEERAKGNILERFSAQQFPDLHSELNLSSLELGDSALYFCASSPGLAGPATYNEQFFGPGTRLTVL.

A few counts support this clonotype. This chain uses TRBV27 with TRBJ1-1; D may be TRBD1 (6 bases). The V gene's germline CDR1 is MNHEY and CDR2 SMNVEV (reference sequence). This CDR3 has 11 amino acids. With 8 bases removed from V and 8 bases from J, the gap between germline ends came to 12 bases. The chain's CDR3 is CASGPGHEAFF. For the CDR3, the DNA is TGTGCCAGCGGGCCGGGACACGAAGCTTTCTTT.

This clonotype appeared many times. V is TRBV25-1 and J is TRBJ2-7; TRBD2 might be the D (5 bases). The V and J ends lost 3 bases and 0 bases respectively, with 9 bases between them. Per germline, CDR1 MGHDK and CDR2 SYGVNS. The CDR3 totals 14 residues. The CDR3 region is CASSDQRHSYEQYF. The DNA for the CDR3 is TGTGCCAGCAGTGATCAGCGGCACTCCTACGAGCAGTACTTC.

The chain's CDR3 is CATHGTPYEQYF. The CDR3 DNA follows: TGTGCCACGCATGGGACCCCCTACGAGCAGTACTTC. The chain combines TRBV6-1 with TRBJ2-7; possibly TRBD1 or TRBD2 for D (5 bases each). Per germline, CDR1 MNHNS and CDR2 SASEGT. The CDR3 covers 12 residues. Trimming stripped 10 bases from V and 2 bases from J, with 12 bases between.